Each of the 2 T cell receptor beta chains below was sequenced from the same sample in a study of blood T cell repertoires in COVID-19. Generated by immunoSEQ multiplex PCR, the TCRdb table keeps only in-frame clones and is missing some. Among about 230,000 clones listed, 83% were seen once. The sequenced sample consisted of peripheral blood. These receptors all come from a woman in her 50s with acute or convalescent COVID-19.

This chain uses TRBV5-5 with TRBJ2-2; D is possibly TRBD1 (5 bases). V lost 4 bases to trimming and J lost 1 base, with 11 bases between them. This CDR3 is 15 amino acids long. The V gene's germline CDR1 is SGHKS and CDR2 YYEKEE (reference sequence). The CDR3 DNA sequence: TGTGCCAGCAGCATATTAGACAGGAACACCGGGGAGCTGTTTTTT. Translated, it gives CASSILDRNTGELFF.

The chain combines TRBV19 with TRBJ2-5, with D hard to call. This CDR3 comprises 15 residues. Trimming left V 9 bases short and J 4 bases short, with 21 bases between. Per germline, CDR1 LNHDA and CDR2 SQIVND (reference sequence). CDR3 amino acids: CASRSWARVGETQYF. The CDR3 nucleotides are TGTGCCAGCCGCTCGTGGGCGCGAGTTGGAGAGACCCAGTACTTC.